The rows below give T cell receptor beta chains drawn from one sample of a study of blood T cell repertoires in COVID-19. TCRdb keeps only in-frame clones here, not all; method: immunoSEQ multiplex PCR. The sample lists some 280,000 clones, about nine tenths occurring once. Input material: peripheral blood. These receptors came from a woman aged 60 to 75 with acute or convalescent COVID-19. Both conserved end residues are part of each CDR3. A D gene is named only where the DNA matches it firmly. Size values are once, few and many counts, or a class for expanded clones, and some rows have none.

>.|.|17|TRBJ1-5|TRBV28
TGTGCCAGCAGTCCCCTTCTGGGGGCGGTGAGCAATCAGCCCCAGCATTTT
CASSPLLGAVSNQPQHF
>.|.|13|TRBJ2-4|TRBV12-3/TRBV12-4
TGTGCCAGCAGTTTCGGAGCCAAAAACATTCAGTACTTC
CASSFGAKNIQYF
>.|.|17|TRBJ2-4|TRBV2
TGTGCCAGCAGTCCCCCCGGGGGGCGCGTTCCCAAAAACATTCAGTACTTC
CASSPPGGRVPKNIQYF
>.|.|16|TRBJ1-1|TRBV28
TGTGCCAGCAGCGAGAGTCAGGCAGTACTCAACACTGAAGCTTTCTTT
CASSESQAVLNTEAFF
>.|TRBD1|14|TRBJ2-1|TRBV28
TGTGCCAGCAGTTTCGGACAGGGGGACAATGAGCAGTTCTTC
CASSFGQGDNEQFF
>.|TRBD2|14|TRBJ2-3|TRBV15
TGTGCCACCTGTCCTAGCGGGAGGCCAGATACGCAGTATTTT
CATCPSGRPDTQYF
>.|.|14|TRBJ1-6|TRBV2
TGTGCCAGCAGGGGGGGGCTCTCTAATTCACCCCTCCACTTT
CASRGGLSNSPLHF
>.|.|11|TRBJ1-2|TRBV6-5
TGTGCCAGCAGCAGTGCGGGTGGCTACACCTTC
CASSSAGGYTF
>once|.|13|TRBJ2-1|TRBV7-3
TGTGCCAGCAGCTTTAAGGCCGGGAATGAGCAGTTCTTC
CASSFKAGNEQFF
>.|TRBD1|15|TRBJ1-1|TRBV19
TGTGCCAGTAGTATAGAGGAGGGGGCTACCACTGAAGCTTTCTTT
CASSIEEGATTEAFF
>.|.|15|TRBJ2-1|TRBV6-2/TRBV6-3
TGTGCCAGCAGTTTCGGACAGGGAGGGTCCAATGAGCAGTTCTTC
CASSFGQGGSNEQFF
>.|TRBD1|15|TRBJ1-5|TRBV28
TGTGCCAGCAGTTTTGGGGACAGGGACGCTCAGCCCCAGCATTTT
CASSFGDRDAQPQHF
>.|.|14|TRBJ2-5|TRBV27
TGTGCCAGCAGTTCGCTAGTAGGCCAAGAGACCCAGTACTTC
CASSSLVGQETQYF
>.|.|13|TRBJ2-3|TRBV12-3/TRBV12-4
TGTGCCAGCAGTTTACGATCGGAGGATACGCAGTATTTT
CASSLRSEDTQYF
>once|.|13|TRBJ2-1|TRBV6-5
TGTGCCAGCAGTTACTCCAGATCGAATGAGCAGTTCTTC
CASSYSRSNEQFF
>.|.|14|TRBJ1-2|TRBV6-5
TGTGCCAGCAAATCTTTCCGAGAAAACTATGGCTACACCTTC
CASKSFRENYGYTF
>.|.|15|TRBJ2-6|TRBV7-8
TGTGCCAGCAGCTTAGACGGGGCTGGGGCCAACGTCCTGACTTTC
CASSLDGAGANVLTF
>once|TRBD2|13|TRBJ2-7|TRBV7-3
TGTGCCAGCAGCTTGAAGTGGGAGGGGGAGCAGTACTTC
CASSLKWEGEQYF
>.|TRBD1|15|TRBJ1-5|TRBV9
TGTGCCAGCAGCGTAGGACAGGGGGGGCAGCAGCCCCAGCATTTT
CASSVGQGGQQPQHF
>.|.|13|TRBJ1-1|TRBV6-5
TGTGCCAGCGGACAACAGGGGAACACTGAAGCTTTCTTT
CASGQQGNTEAFF
>.|TRBD2|14|TRBJ2-7|TRBV13
TGTGCCAGCAGCCTTAGCGGGAGAACCCCCGAGCAGTACTTC
CASSLSGRTPEQYF
>.|.|15|TRBJ2-5|TRBV6-2/TRBV6-3
TGTGCCAGCGGCCTTAGGGGGATAAGCCAAGAGACCCAGTACTTC
CASGLRGISQETQYF
>.|TRBD2|15|TRBJ2-1|TRBV7-9
TGTGCCAGCACCCTCCCCGGGAGCGGGGTAAATGAGCAGTTCTTC
CASTLPGSGVNEQFF
>.|TRBD2|16|TRBJ2-2|TRBV19
TGTGCCAGTAGGATAACCGGGACTAGTCTAACCGGGGAGCTGTTTTTT
CASRITGTSLTGELFF
>.|.|14|TRBJ2-7|TRBV7-8
TGTGCCAGCAGCTTATCCTTTGCGTCCTACGAGCAGTACTTC
CASSLSFASYEQYF
>once|.|15|TRBJ1-2|TRBV19
TGTGCCAGTAGTATAGTATACACACAATTGGATGGCTACACCTTC
CASSIVYTQLDGYTF
>.|TRBD2|17|TRBJ2-1|TRBV14
TGTGCCAGCAGCCAAGAGAAGGGACTAGCGGGAACCGATGAGCAGTTCTTC
CASSQEKGLAGTDEQFF
>.|.|16|TRBJ1-6|TRBV19
TGTGCCAGTAGTACCCGCGGGGGTATGGGGGATTCACCCCTCCACTTT
CASSTRGGMGDSPLHF
>.|.|13|TRBJ2-1|TRBV2
TGTGCCAGCGAAGGACTATATTACAATGAGCAGTTCTTC
CASEGLYYNEQFF
>once|.|13|TRBJ2-7|TRBV5-1
TGCGCCAGCAGCTTGGGCGGAACCTACGAGCAGTACTTC
CASSLGGTYEQYF
>.|TRBD2|14|TRBJ2-5|TRBV7-9
TGTGCCAGCAGCCCGGGAGGAGTTGAAGAGACCCAGTACTTC
CASSPGGVEETQYF
>.|TRBD1|15|TRBJ2-3|TRBV19
TGTGCCAGTAGTAGGACAGGGGGCCTTACAGATACGCAGTATTTT
CASSRTGGLTDTQYF
>.|TRBD1|14|TRBJ1-6|TRBV9
TGTGCCAGCAGCCGACAGGGAGAAGACTCACCCCTCCACTTT
CASSRQGEDSPLHF
>few|.|17|TRBJ1-5|TRBV19
TGTGCCAGTAGTAAATCCTTAACGCGACAGGTACATCAGCCCCAGCATTTT
CASSKSLTRQVHQPQHF
>.|TRBD1|13|TRBJ1-2|TRBV2
TGTGCCAGCAGGGTGGACAGGGGACATGGCTACACCTTC
CASRVDRGHGYTF
>.|.|15|TRBJ1-3|TRBV4-2
TGTGCCAGCAGCCCACCCTCCCAGGGAAGAAACACCATATATTTT
CASSPPSQGRNTIYF
>.|TRBD2|15|TRBJ2-1|TRBV5-1
TGCGCCAGCAGCTTGTTGGCGGGGGGGCCCCATGAGCAGTTCTTC
CASSLLAGGPHEQFF
>.|.|14|TRBJ2-1|TRBV29-1
TGCAGCGTTGTGGACTCCAGCTCCTACAATGAGCAGTTCTTC
CSVVDSSSYNEQFF
>.|.|16|TRBJ1-3|TRBV7-2
TGTGCCAGCAGCTTAGAAACACACGCAAGAGGAAACACCATATATTTT
CASSLETHARGNTIYF
>.|.|15|TRBJ1-1|TRBV7-6
TGTGCCAGCAGCCGCCGTGGGGGGGAGAACACTGAAGCTTTCTTT
CASSRRGGENTEAFF